This is a list of T cell receptor beta chains from one sample in a study of OX40 agonist ivuxolimab in advanced cancers. The data were produced by immunoSEQ multiplex PCR, yet TCRdb's version contains in-frame clones alone and is incomplete. The sample has roughly 70,000 clones, approximately 85% seen once. Sequencing used CD4+ or CD8+ T cells sorted from blood, obtained in a trial of the OX40 agonist ivuxolimab. The receptors were sampled from an adult with an advanced solid tumor such as melanoma, head and neck, liver or kidney cancer. Each CDR3 is given with its conserved first and last residue. D genes are given only for firm matches. Size is stated for part of the rows, as once, few or many counts, or as a class when the clone is expanded.

-,TRBV28,TRBJ1-5,-,TGTGCCAGCAGTTTACCCGGGAGAAGCAATCAGCCCCAGCATTTT,CASSLPGRSNQPQHF
TRBD1,TRBV28,TRBJ1-1,-,TGTGCCAGCAATGGCCAGGGGGAAACCTACACTGAAGCTTTCTTT,CASNGQGETYTEAFF
-,TRBV2,TRBJ2-5,few,TGTGCCAGCAGGGGGGACGTCGGAGGGGAGACCCAGTACTTC,CASRGDVGGETQYF
-,TRBV18,TRBJ2-6,few,TGTGCCAGCTCATCGGGGGATGCTGGGGCCAACGTCCTGACTTTC,CASSSGDAGANVLTF
-,TRBV6-4,TRBJ1-5,-,TGTGCCAGCAGTGAGACAGTTAATCAGCCCCAGCATTTT,CASSETVNQPQHF
-,TRBV7-2,TRBJ2-2,-,TGTGCCAGCAGCCCCGAAGGGGGCACCGGGGAGCTGTTTTTT,CASSPEGGTGELFF
-,TRBV18,TRBJ1-2,-,TGTGCCAGCTCACCGGACAAGTCGGGCGGCTACACCTTC,CASSPDKSGGYTF
TRBD1,TRBV5-6,TRBJ2-3,-,TGTGCCAGCAGCTCCGGGACAGGTTTCACAGATACGCAGTATTTT,CASSSGTGFTDTQYF
-,TRBV25-1,TRBJ1-2,-,TGTGCCAGCAGTGATGTCCAGTTGGGGATTAATGGCTACACCTTC,CASSDVQLGINGYTF
-,TRBV4-1,TRBJ1-1,medium-sized,TGCGCCAGCAGCCAACTGGGACATTGGAACACTGAAGCTTTCTTT,CASSQLGHWNTEAFF
-,TRBV10-3,TRBJ2-1,-,TGTGCCATCAGTGAGTCGACCATATCACTACTAGCACCAAGCACCTACAATGAGCAGTTCTTC,CAISESTISLLAPSTYNEQFF
-,TRBV11-2,TRBJ1-2,-,TGTGCCAGCAGCTTAGTGGCGGGAGACCGAAACACCTTC,CASSLVAGDRNTF
-,TRBV5-1,TRBJ2-7,-,TGCGCCAGCAGCTTGGGGGACCTTTCCAACGAGCAGTACTTC,CASSLGDLSNEQYF
-,TRBV18,TRBJ2-5,-,TGTGCCAGCTCACCAGGGTATGGAGAGACCCAGTACTTC,CASSPGYGETQYF
-,TRBV28,TRBJ2-7,-,TGTGCCAGCAGTTTGTCCCAATACGAGCAGTACTTC,CASSLSQYEQYF
TRBD1,TRBV6-1,TRBJ2-5,-,TGTGCCGGACCCGGGACAGGGGAAAGGGAGACCCAGTACTTC,CAGPGTGERETQYF
-,TRBV2,TRBJ2-3,-,TGTGCCAGCAGGCCCTTTTCTAGCACAGATACGCAGTATTTT,CASRPFSSTDTQYF
-,TRBV5-1,TRBJ2-5,-,TGCGCCAGCAGCCGAACTAGCCAAGAGACCCAGTACTTC,CASSRTSQETQYF
TRBD1,TRBV25-1,TRBJ2-2,-,TGTGCCAGCACCGGGACAGGGCTTGCCGGGGAGCTGTTTTTT,CASTGTGLAGELFF
-,TRBV7-2,TRBJ2-1,few,TGTGCCAGCAGTTACGATCAGGTCCCGCAGTTCTTC,CASSYDQVPQFF
TRBD2,TRBV5-1,TRBJ2-3,once,TGCGCCAGCAGCTTGCTCGGACTAGCCACAGATACGCAGTATTTT,CASSLLGLATDTQYF
-,TRBV7-8,TRBJ1-5,once,TGTGCCAGCAGCTTAGGTCGGCCCCAGCATTTT,CASSLGRPQHF
-,TRBV27,TRBJ2-3,-,TGTGCCAGCAGTCAGGGGTATACGCAGTATTTT,CASSQGYTQYF
-,TRBV5-1,TRBJ1-1,-,TGCGCCAGCAGCTTGTTAGCCCAGGGAGGGAACACTGAAGCTTTCTTT,CASSLLAQGGNTEAFF
-,TRBV30,TRBJ2-7,few,TGTGCCTGGAAGCGGGACACCGTCAGGTACGAGCAGTACTTC,CAWKRDTVRYEQYF
TRBD1,TRBV19,TRBJ1-1,-,TGTGCCAGTAATAGGGGGCGGGGCACTGAAGCTTTCTTT,CASNRGRGTEAFF
-,TRBV7-3,TRBJ2-1,-,TGTGCCAGCAGCTTCTTACGGGGGAGCTCCTACAATGAGCAGTTCTTC,CASSFLRGSSYNEQFF
-,TRBV5-1,TRBJ1-1,-,TGCGCCAGCAGCTCTCAGCCGGTTAACACTGAAGCTTTCTTT,CASSSQPVNTEAFF
-,TRBV10-3,TRBJ1-2,-,TGTGCCATTCATGCGAGTGGGGGCTATGGCTACACCTTC,CAIHASGGYGYTF
TRBD2,TRBV28,TRBJ2-5,-,TGTGCCAGCAGACCGGGGACTAGGAGCGAGACCCAGTACTTC,CASRPGTRSETQYF
-,TRBV6-1,TRBJ2-3,-,TGTGCCAGCAGACAAGACAGGCGAAGCACAGATACGCAGTATTTT,CASRQDRRSTDTQYF
-,TRBV10-1,TRBJ1-2,-,TGCGCCAGCAGTCGGGACCGGGGATATGGCTACACCTTC,CASSRDRGYGYTF
TRBD2,TRBV7-9,TRBJ2-5,-,TGTGCCAGCAGCCCAAGGCCTAGCGGGTTTCAAGAGACCCAGTACTTC,CASSPRPSGFQETQYF